This T cell receptor beta chain was sequenced in a study of blood T cell repertoires in COVID-19. Turning to the study itself: COVID-19 samples collected from the United States, Italy and Spain covered acute and convalescent phases. T cells, B-cell-depleted T cells, or PBMCs supplied cDNA or gDNA.

Original processing methods: Amplifying reference gene primers gave estimates of nucleated cell counts. TCRdb keeps only in-frame clones here, not all; method: immunoSEQ multiplex PCR. The V and J calls and clone size come from that table; D and trimming were worked out from the DNA. The repertoire consists of over 150,000 clones, with 89% occurring once and the leading ten covering about 1.9%. Trimming cost V 1 base and J 4 bases, with 11 bases left between them. Germline lookup yields CDR1 SNHLY and CDR2 FYNNEI. The CDR3 is made up of 15 amino acids. Sequenced input: peripheral blood. This rearrangement joins TRBV2 to TRBJ1-3; D unresolved. The sequence was obtained from a man younger than 35 who had recovered from COVID-19. Here the CDR3 DNA reads TGTGCCAGCAGTGAAGGGACTACTGGGGGAAACACCATATATTTT. It codes for CASSEGTTGGNTIYF.